This entry concerns a single T cell receptor beta chain. What it binds is not known. The data are from a study of post-analysis software for immune sequencing data. On the study more broadly: Recorded subtypes: relapsing-remitting, secondary progressive, progressive-relapsing; some patients unannotated.

Unique molecular identifiers were present in the TCR beta cDNA libraries. Using its own MiXCR run on the PCR reads, TCRdb lists one record per CDR3 protein. The profile covers 450,000 to 700,000 distinct CDR3 sequences, with 44% appearing a single time and 1.5% to 2% taken by the ten largest. V was cut by 1 base and J by 1 base, with 7 bases left in between. The CDR3 length is 15 residues. Notes on the study in general: When patients were compared with controls, 4 or 5 TRBV segments were more frequent, TRBV5-6, TRBV5-1 and TRBV20-1 among them.

V is TRBV12-3 or TRBV12-4 and J is TRBJ2-2; no firm D call. The TCR comes from a girl aged 10-17 years with multiple sclerosis. The sequenced sample consisted of blood. CDR3 DNA sequence: TGTGCCAGCAGTTTAGGGCATCAGAACACCGGGGAGCTGTTTTTT. Encoded protein: CASSLGHQNTGELFF.